This paragraph covers one T cell receptor beta chain sequence. Its antigen is not identified. The data stem from a study of OX40 agonist ivuxolimab in advanced cancers. Overall study context: The dose of intravenous ivuxolimab that patients received every 2 weeks ranged from 0.01 to 10 mg/kg. Earlier anti-PD-1, anti-PD-L1 or anti-CTLA-4 therapy was permitted; about 44% had received some. Study conclusions and caveats: The expanded peripheral T cells' antigen specificity was not determined.

The repertoire was sequenced with immunoSEQ multiplex PCR; TCRdb's copy has only in-frame clones and lacks some. The table has 68,000 or so clones, 82% seen once. Germline CDR1 is SGHAT and CDR2 is FQNNGV. CDR3 length equals 13 residues. This clonotype was sampled from an adult with an advanced solid tumor such as melanoma, head and neck, liver or kidney cancer. The source material was CD4+ or CD8+ T cells sorted from blood, sampled in a trial of the OX40 agonist ivuxolimab. The V gene is TRBV11-2, the J gene TRBJ1-5; a possible D gene is TRBD1 (5 bases). CDR3 DNA: TGTGCGTCGGCTTGGGGACTCGGTCAGCCCCAGCATTTT. This translates into CASAWGLGQPQHF.